What follows is one TCR beta chain and its context. Antigen: not known. The sample originates from a study of PD-1 blockade in classical Hodgkin lymphoma. Study outcomes and limitations: TCR diversity in CD4+, not CD8+, cells rose significantly by C4D1. Whatever underlies the repertoire differences (possibly disease activity or prior therapy) remains undefined.

The protocol was immunoSEQ multiplex PCR, while the TCRdb copy is restricted to in-frame clones and leaves out a portion. This sample has some 21,000 clones; 60% to 75% occur once, and the top ten carry over 15%. The V and J ends lost 4 bases and 4 bases respectively, with 12 bases between them. The CDR3 has 15 amino acids. Germline V gene sequence: CDR1 SGHRS, CDR2 YFSETQ. The time point is: cycle 4 day 1 (C4D1), after less than 7 weeks of nivolumab. In every patient, relapse followed autologous stem cell transplantation, while exposure to brentuximab vedotin differed. The genes are TRBV5-1 and TRBJ2-6; a weak D match, TRBD1 (6 bases). Sequences were derived from peripheral blood mononuclear cells (PBMCs), sampled before the fourth cycle of nivolumab. The TCR sequence derives from a human donor with classical Hodgkin lymphoma. The CDR3 DNA follows: TGCGCCAGCAGCACCGACAGGTCCGGGGCCAACGTCCTGACTTTC. Translated, it gives CASSTDRSGANVLTF.